A single sample gave rise to the 26 T cell receptor beta chains below, sequenced in a study of identical twins. TCRdb re-called the 5' RACE reads with MiXCR, one entry per CDR3 protein. The sample holds hundreds of thousands of distinct CDR3 sequences, nearly 9.5% seen once. This sample was shared with a second study, whose subject was yellow fever vaccine responses in identical twins.

The sample consisted of CD8+ T cells sorted from blood. All receptors come from a woman between 18 and 29 years old in good health.

This rearrangement joins TRBV28 to TRBJ2-7, with 9 nucleotides matching TRBD1. CDR1 is MDHEN and CDR2 is SYDVKM in the germline V gene. The CDR3 runs to 13 residues. Trimming took 10 bases from V and 2 from J; bases not matched to a gene: 6. CDR3 sequence (DNA): TGTGCCACCAGGGGACAGGGCGCCTACGAGCAGTACTTC. Translating it yields CATRGQGAYEQYF.

This rearrangement joins TRBV7-9 to TRBJ2-6; possibly TRBD2 for D (5 bases). V shed 5 bases and J shed 1 base, with 15 bases lying between them. The CDR3 spans 17 residues. The germline V gene has CDR1 SEHNR and CDR2 FQNEAQ (reference sequence). The CDR3 coding sequence is TGTGCCAGCAGCGGCTTATGGGAGCAATCTGGGGCCAACGTCCTGACTTTC. It encodes CASSGLWEQSGANVLTF.

The count of this clonotype is one. The chain carries TRBV20-1 and TRBJ2-1, with D tentatively TRBD1 or TRBD2 (5 bases each). The germline V gene encodes CDR1 DFQATT and CDR2 SNEGSKA (reference sequence). The CDR3 extends over 10 amino acids. CDR3 region: CSVQGDEQFF. The CDR3, as DNA: TGCAGCGTCCAGGGAGATGAGCAGTTCTTC.

This clonotype was seen only a few times. This CDR3 reads CASRSGTSLFF. The CDR3 DNA sequence: TGTGCCAGCAGATCCGGGACTAGCCTGTTCTTC. The chain links TRBV2 to TRBJ2-1; 9 positions match TRBD2. Per the germline V gene, CDR1 is SNHLY and CDR2 is FYNNEI. V lost 6 bases, J lost 15 bases, and 6 bases stayed unmatched. The CDR3 loop spans 11 amino acids. Full variable domain (remainder filled in from reference TRBV2 and TRBJ2-1): EPEVTQTPSHQVTQMGQEVILRCVPISNHLYFYWYRQILGQKVEFLVSFYNNEISEKSEIFDDQFSVERPDGSNFTLKIRSTKLEDSAMYFCASRSGTSLFFGPGTRLTVL.

This clonotype was seen a handful of times. The chain joins TRBV9 to TRBJ1-1, with no clear D. This CDR3 has 12 amino acids. The ends were cut back, 4 bases at V and 5 bases at J, with 9 bases in the middle. Germline V gene lookup returns CDR1 SGDLS and CDR2 YYNGEE. The CDR3 DNA reads as TGTGCCAGCAGCCCCGAACGGACTGAAGCTTTCTTT. It is translated as CASSPERTEAFF.

The genes are TRBV20-1 and TRBJ1-5; TRBD1 agrees at 7 bases. This CDR3 region has 16 residues. The germline V gene has CDR1 DFQATT and CDR2 SNEGSKA (reference sequence). V shed 3 bases, J shed 2 bases, and the junction held 10 bases outside the gene matches. Here the CDR3 reads CSARDRRGGGNQPQHF. CDR3 nucleotide sequence: TGCAGTGCTAGGGACAGGAGGGGAGGCGGCAATCAGCCCCAGCATTTT.

This clonotype was observed a few times. The chain combines TRBV29-1 with TRBJ2-7, with a tentative D call TRBD2 (7 bases). V shed 2 bases and J shed 6 bases, with 20 bases lying between them. This CDR3 is built from 15 residues. Per germline, CDR1 SQVTM and CDR2 ANQGSEA. The CDR3 region is CSVEFRSGGLSEQYF. The DNA for the CDR3 is TGCAGCGTTGAATTTCGGTCGGGGGGCTTGAGCGAGCAGTACTTC.

This clonotype showed up many times. This chain connects TRBV6-1 to TRBJ2-1; 12 bases are a match to TRBD2. This CDR3 has 16 residues. Per germline, CDR1 MNHNS and CDR2 SASEGT. The junction had 10 bases not matched to a gene; V was cut back by 3 bases and J by 10 bases. CDR3 region: CASSDTTSGGLYEQFF. As DNA, the CDR3 is TGTGCCAGCAGTGACACGACTAGCGGGGGTTTATACGAGCAGTTCTTC.

The J gene is TRBJ2-1, the V gene TRBV11-1; D perhaps matches TRBD2 (5 bases). V was shortened by 1 base and J by 5 bases, with 15 bases between the two germline ends. This CDR3 is built from 16 residues. Germline values: CDR1 SGHAT, CDR2 FQDESV (reference sequence). DNA for the CDR3: TGTGCCAGCAGCTTAGGCTGGCGGGCGGAAAACAATGAGCAGTTCTTC. Translating it yields CASSLGWRAENNEQFF.

As for this clonotype: A junction boundary mismatches the germline segment, possibly from a read error. The chain links TRBV4-3 to TRBJ2-1; 7 nucleotides match TRBD2. CDR3 length equals 20 residues. Germline CDR1 reads LGHNA; CDR2 reads YSLEER. CDR3 nucleotides: TGCGCCAGCAACCAAGTCCCCGGGACTATCGTGGGGTTATCCTACAATGAGCAGTTCTTC. Its protein is CASNQVPGTIVGLSYNEQFF.

This chain connects TRBV29-1 to TRBJ2-5; 7 nucleotides agree with TRBD1. CDR3 length equals 14 residues. Germline-derived CDR1 and CDR2 are SQVTM and ANQGSEA. J lost 0 bases, V lost 4 bases, and 5 bases had no gene match. The CDR3 bases are TGCAGCGTTGCTGGGACAGAATACCAAGAGACCCAGTACTTC. It is translated as CSVAGTEYQETQYF.

This clonotype was observed many times. The rearrangement joins TRBV6-1 to TRBJ2-7; 11 bases align to TRBD2. Trimming at V came to 6 bases and at J to 2 bases, leaving 6 bases not matched to a gene. The CDR3 is 15 amino acids. Per the germline V gene, CDR1 is MNHNS and CDR2 is SASEGT. The CDR3 loop is CASRSGLAETYEQYF. The CDR3 DNA is TGTGCCAGCAGATCGGGACTAGCGGAAACCTACGAGCAGTACTTC.

There are many counts of this clonotype. The chain recombines TRBV27 with TRBJ2-5, with 7 nucleotides matching TRBD1. Germline V gene sequence: CDR1 MNHEY, CDR2 SMNVEV (reference sequence). V lost 3 bases, J lost 5 bases, and 9 bases stayed unmatched. CDR3 size: 15 residues. This CDR3 reads CASSLFGTVLETQYF. DNA for the CDR3: TGTGCCAGCAGTTTGTTTGGGACAGTACTGGAGACCCAGTACTTC.

The CDR3 coding sequence is TGTGCCAGCAGCCATACGGAGGGACAGGTTAACTACGAGCAGTACTTC. Encoded protein: CASSHTEGQVNYEQYF. The genes are TRBV3-1 and TRBJ2-7, with 8 bases matching TRBD1. The CDR3 consists of 16 residues. Trimming removed 3 bases from V and 3 bases from J; junction bases left unmatched: 10. Looked up from germline, CDR1 is LGHDT and CDR2 is YNNKEL (reference sequence).

Many counts were recorded for this clonotype. The chain recombines TRBV4-3 with TRBJ1-5; D is uncertain. V lost 0 bases to trimming and J lost 4 bases, with 7 bases between them. This CDR3 is 14 amino acids long. From germline, CDR1 is LGHNA and CDR2 YSLEER. This CDR3 reads CASSQDRLNQPQHF. The CDR3 region has the DNA TGCGCCAGCAGCCAAGACAGGTTAAATCAGCCCCAGCATTTT.

V and J are TRBV7-9 and TRBJ1-5; TRBD1 matches at 8 bases. This CDR3 is built from 15 residues. Germline CDR1 reads SEHNR; CDR2 reads FQNEAQ (reference sequence). V shed 5 bases, J shed 0 bases, and the junction held 3 bases outside the gene matches. The CDR3 is CASSDRGDSNQPQHF. Here the CDR3 DNA reads TGTGCCAGCAGCGACAGGGGTGATAGCAATCAGCCCCAGCATTTT.

In this sample, this clonotype turned up many times. The CDR3 here is CASSVDDNTVGGTEAFF. CDR3 DNA: TGTGCCAGCAGCGTAGACGATAATACCGTAGGGGGTACTGAAGCTTTCTTT. This rearrangement joins TRBV9 to TRBJ1-1; maybe TRBD1 (6 bases). V was shortened by 0 bases and J by 5 bases, with 20 bases between the two germline ends. The CDR3 contains 17 residues. CDR1 and CDR2 (germline): SGDLS, YYNGEE.

The genes are TRBV15 and TRBJ2-1; D uncertain. Germline-derived CDR1 and CDR2 are LNHNV and YYDKDF (reference sequence). Between the trimmed V and J ends, which lost 3 bases and 9 bases, there was a span of 9 bases. The CDR3 loop spans 12 amino acids. The CDR3 sequence: CATSRTVSEQFF. For the CDR3, the DNA is TGTGCCACCAGCAGGACGGTGAGTGAGCAGTTCTTC.

The rearrangement uses TRBV4-3 and TRBJ2-6, with D possibly being TRBD1 or TRBD2 (5 bases each). Germline-derived CDR1 and CDR2 are LGHNA and YSLEER. The CDR3 runs 16 residues. Trimming shortened V by 5 bases and J by 0 bases, and 11 bases separated the two germline ends. The CDR3 sequence: CASSSGRSSGANVLTF. The DNA of the CDR3 is TGCGCCAGCAGCTCGGGACGGTCCTCTGGGGCCAACGTCCTGACTTTC.

This chain uses TRBV7-8 with TRBJ2-1; D perhaps matches TRBD2 (5 bases). This CDR3 spans 15 amino acids. From germline, CDR1 is SGHVS and CDR2 FQNEAQ. V was pared by 1 base and J by 6 bases, with 13 bases between. The CDR3 DNA follows: TGTGCCAGCAGCTTAGTACTAGAAATTCGCAATGAGCAGTTCTTC. It is translated as CASSLVLEIRNEQFF. Filled out from reference TRBV7-8 and TRBJ2-1, the complete variable domain reads GAGVSQSPRYKVAKRGQDVALRCDPISGHVSLFWYQQALGQGPEFLTYFQNEAQLDKSGLPSDRFFAERPEGSVSTLKIQRTQQEDSAVYLCASSLVLEIRNEQFFGPGTRLTVL.

This clonotype was detected many times. The CDR3: CSARGSGGARVSYEQYF. The CDR3 DNA sequence: TGCAGCGCCAGGGGTAGCGGGGGAGCCAGGGTCTCCTACGAGCAGTACTTC. The rearrangement joins TRBV29-1 to TRBJ2-7; 9 nucleotides agree with TRBD2. The V and J ends lost 7 bases and 0 bases, in that order; junction bases with no gene match: 16. Germline CDR1 is SQVTM and CDR2 is ANQGSEA. The CDR3 consists of 17 residues.

The V call is TRBV5-1, the J call TRBJ2-7; 7 positions agree with TRBD1. Germline V gene data show CDR1 as SGHRS and CDR2 as YFSETQ. J gave up 3 bases and V 3 bases, and 6 bases lay outside the gene matches. The CDR3 is 14 amino acids. The chain's CDR3 is CASSYGQDLYEQYF. The DNA for the CDR3 is TGCGCCAGCAGCTATGGACAGGACCTCTACGAGCAGTACTTC.

This clonotype appeared many times. The chain carries TRBV7-8 and TRBJ1-1; D might be TRBD1 (5 bases). V shed 1 base and J shed 6 bases, with 24 bases lying between them. The CDR3 runs to 18 residues. The germline CDR1 and CDR2 sequences are SGHVS and FQNEAQ. CDR3 nucleotide sequence: TGTGCCAGCAGCTTAGGTTATTTGACGGGACTCGGGGCGCCTGAAGCTTTCTTT. Its protein is CASSLGYLTGLGAPEAFF.

This sequence joins TRBV6-1 and TRBJ2-2, with D maybe TRBD2 (5 bases). Germline loops: CDR1 MNHNS, CDR2 SASEGT. This CDR3 spans 14 amino acids. V lost 2 bases and J 7 bases, leaving 11 bases between the germline ends. The CDR3 DNA sequence: TGTGCCAGCAGTGAATATGGAGGAGGCGGGGAGCTGTTTTTT. This gives the protein CASSEYGGGGELFF.

This clonotype has a count of ten or more. The chain's CDR3 is CASSLVSGTLPYEQYF. In nucleotides, the CDR3 is TGCGCCAGCAGCTTGGTTAGCGGAACACTCCCCTACGAGCAGTACTTC. The chain joins TRBV5-1 to TRBJ2-7; possibly TRBD2 for D (6 bases). With 0 bases removed from V and 2 bases from J, the gap between germline ends came to 15 bases. The germline V gene has CDR1 SGHRS and CDR2 YFSETQ. The CDR3 is 16 residues long. Based on the CDR3 plus reference TRBV5-1 and TRBJ2-7, the full variable domain is KAGVTQTPRYLIKTRGQQVTLSCSPISGHRSVSWYQQTPGQGLQFLFEYFSETQRNKGNFPGRFSGRQFSNSRSEMNVSTLELGDSALYLCASSLVSGTLPYEQYFGPGTRLTVT.

The V call is TRBV20-1, the J call TRBJ2-7; D might be TRBD1 or TRBD2, each matching 5 bases. Trimming pared 1 base from V and 3 bases from J, leaving 10 bases between. This CDR3 has 13 amino acids. In germline, CDR1 is DFQATT, CDR2 SNEGSKA (reference sequence). The CDR3 nucleotides are TGCAGTGCTAGAGGTTTGGGGGACTACGAGCAGTACTTC. It translates to CSARGLGDYEQYF.